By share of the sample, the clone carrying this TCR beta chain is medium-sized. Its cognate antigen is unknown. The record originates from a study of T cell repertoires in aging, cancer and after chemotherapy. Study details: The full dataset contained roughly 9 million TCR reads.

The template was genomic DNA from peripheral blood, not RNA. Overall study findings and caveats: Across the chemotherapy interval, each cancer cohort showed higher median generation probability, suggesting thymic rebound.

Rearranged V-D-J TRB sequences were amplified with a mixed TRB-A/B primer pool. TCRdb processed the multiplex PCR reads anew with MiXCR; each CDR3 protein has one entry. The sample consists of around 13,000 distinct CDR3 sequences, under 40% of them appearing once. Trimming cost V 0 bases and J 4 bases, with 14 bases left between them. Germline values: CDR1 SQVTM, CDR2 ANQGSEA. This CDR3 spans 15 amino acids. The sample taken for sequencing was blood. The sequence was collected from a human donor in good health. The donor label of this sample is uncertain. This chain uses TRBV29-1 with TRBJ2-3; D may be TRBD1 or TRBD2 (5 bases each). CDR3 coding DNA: TGCAGCGTTGAAGATGGCGGGTTGGGGCCAGATACGCAGTATTTT. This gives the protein CSVEDGGLGPDTQYF.